These T cell receptor beta chains were read from a single sample in a study of tumor-infiltrating lymphocytes in primary liver carcinoma. TCRdb reprocessed the multiplex PCR reads via MiXCR and lists one record per CDR3 protein. This sample has more than 95,000 distinct CDR3 sequences, with about four fifths found just once. Sequenced material: liver tumor tissue from sampling region 3. Receptors originate from a middle-aged man with primary liver carcinoma and hepatitis B virus infection. Each CDR3 is given without its conserved first and last residue. Fields, in order: J gene, V gene, CDR3 protein.

>TRBJ2-2|TRBV5-1
ASSSPLRNTRELF
>TRBJ1-6|TRBV4-3
ASSSWDTGRNSPLH
>TRBJ1-1|TRBV6-4
ASKAGGYTEAF
>TRBJ1-2|TRBV5-6
ASSMGQGMRPLYGYT
>TRBJ2-1|TRBV11-3
ASSLDASNNEQF
>TRBJ2-6|TRBV11-2
ASNLMGYGVNVLT
>TRBJ1-1|TRBV5-5
ASSHEGDQYTEAF
>TRBJ2-7|TRBV6-2/TRBV6-3
ASSYSSIDYSNKQY
>TRBJ1-6|TRBV11-1
ASGRTLVSSLH
>TRBJ2-5|TRBV12-3/TRBV12-4
ASRGGWETKY
>TRBJ2-2|TRBV6-5
TSKAGAGELF
>TRBJ2-1|TRBV7-8
ASSVGQVALRHNEQF
>TRBJ2-1|TRBV11-3
DSSLRVWNNEQF
>TRBJ1-1|TRBV29-1
SVGRGTGGIEAF
>TRBJ1-2|TRBV4-1
ASSHRGQGTAYGYT
>TRBJ2-3|TRBV6-2/TRBV6-3
ACSSTLVNTQY
>TRBJ2-1|TRBV5-6
ASSLVPGVPYNEQF
>TRBJ1-2|TRBV4-1
ASSHRGEGTDYGYT
>TRBJ1-1|TRBV6-6
ASSTGETTEAF
>TRBJ2-1|TRBV11-2
TSSFQWVPMTSGSHKQF
>TRBJ2-7|TRBV12-3/TRBV12-4
ASQGDSTHEQY
>TRBJ2-7|TRBV12-5
ASEETSSYEHY
>TRBJ2-1|TRBV15
ATSPNSGQYYNEQF
>TRBJ2-2|TRBV28
ASSLLPGGDTGELF
>TRBJ2-7|TRBV19
ASSIPGQNEQY
>TRBJ2-2|TRBV12-3/TRBV12-4
ASSPLRRTNTGELF
>TRBJ2-7|TRBV12-3/TRBV12-4
ASSHGDFEQY
>TRBJ2-7|TRBV11-2
TSSLPYETQRIY
>TRBJ2-1|TRBV24-1
ATSDGVGGF
>TRBJ1-2|TRBV5-6
ASGLGQGMRTLYGYT
>TRBJ2-1|TRBV6-6
ASSYTGDMGRPYKEQF
>TRBJ1-1|TRBV29-1
SVARSRMKTGAF
>TRBJ2-4|TRBV5-6
ASGTTGASHYIQY
>TRBJ2-5|TRBV4-2
ASRQDRLVEGGPGETQY
>TRBJ2-1|TRBV5-1
ASSSRGSSSYNEQF
>TRBJ2-5|TRBV12-3/TRBV12-4
ASSSRATGTQY
>TRBJ2-6|TRBV6-1
ANTERGLAGANVLT
>TRBJ2-2|TRBV12-3/TRBV12-4
ASSPRESGELY
>TRBJ2-1|TRBV6-6
TSSYGGYEHF
>TRBJ1-2|TRBV28
ASSIAGTGILYYDYT
>TRBJ1-2|TRBV6-5
ARSAGTGYT
>TRBJ2-7|TRBV13
TSSLGGSNCEQN
>TRBJ2-1|TRBV11-3
AYSLDVSNNEQF
>TRBJ2-3|TRBV11-1
ASSYGGSSVGARTDMQY
>TRBJ1-4|TRBV12-3/TRBV12-4
ASGLTGTEKLF